This T cell receptor beta chain was sequenced in a study of blood T cell repertoires in COVID-19. Study as a whole: Whether acute or convalescent, the COVID-19 samples came from the United States, Italy and Spain.

This clone has only a few counts. Assay: immunoSEQ multiplex PCR; the TCRdb copy retains only in-frame clones and omits some. The repertoire holds about 170,000 clones, with around 80% as singletons. V gave up 1 base and J gave up 4 bases, with 14 bases separating them. Germline CDR1 reads SGHTS; CDR2 reads YDEGEE. This CDR3 spans 15 amino acids. The chain combines TRBV5-8 with TRBJ1-2; D might be TRBD1 (5 bases). The clonotype comes from a woman aged 70-85 years in a cohort exposed to, infected with or recovered from COVID-19 (not recorded which). The specimen was PBMCs or T cells enriched from blood (not recorded which). The CDR3 is CASSLSSGLPYGYTF. For the CDR3, the DNA is TGTGCCAGCAGCTTGAGCTCGGGACTGCCCTATGGCTACACCTTC.